One sample yielded the 3 T cell receptor beta chains listed below, sequenced in a study of shared clonotypes between healthy human individuals. The data were produced by immunoSEQ multiplex PCR, yet TCRdb's version contains in-frame clones alone and is incomplete. The sample shows about 1.5 million clones, 98% of them seen only once. The sequencing sample was made of naive CD4+ T cells sorted from blood. Subset denoted: CD45RA+ positively selected. These receptors all stem from a man aged 30 to 45 in good health.

The chain couples TRBV28 to TRBJ1-1, with TRBD1 matching 7 bases. This CDR3 is 16 amino acids long. Germline V lookup: CDR1 MDHEN, CDR2 SYDVKM. V shed 7 bases, J shed 2 bases, and the junction held 13 bases outside the gene matches. The CDR3 is CASNEHRGPANTEAFF. CDR3 nucleotides: TGTGCCAGCAACGAACACAGGGGCCCGGCAAACACTGAAGCTTTCTTT. Full variable domain (outside the CDR3, taken from reference TRBV28 and TRBJ1-1): DVKVTQSSRYLVKRTGEKVFLECVQDMDHENMFWYRQDPGLGLRLIYFSYDVKMKEKGDIPEGYSVSREKKERFSLILESASTNQTSMYLCASNEHRGPANTEAFFGQGTRLTVV.

The rearrangement links TRBV18 to TRBJ2-7; weak D call: TRBD2 (6 bases). V dropped 3 bases and J dropped 3 bases, with 12 bases sitting between them. Germline V gene lookup returns CDR1 KGHSH and CDR2 LQKENI. The CDR3 consists of 14 residues. The CDR3 spells CASSPKEGVYEQYF. CDR3 sequence (DNA): TGTGCCAGCTCACCGAAGGAGGGTGTCTACGAGCAGTACTTC.

V usage is TRBV14 and J usage is TRBJ2-1; 11 nucleotides agree with TRBD2. The junction had 2 bases not matched to a gene; V was cut back by 0 bases and J by 10 bases. The CDR3 consists of 14 residues. CDR1 and CDR2 from the germline V gene are SGHDN and FVKESK. The CDR3 is CASSQELAGVEQFF. The CDR3 nucleotides are TGTGCCAGCAGCCAAGAACTAGCGGGAGTAGAGCAGTTCTTC. The full variable domain, rest sourced from reference TRBV14 and TRBJ2-1, is EAGVTQFPSHSVIEKGQTVTLRCDPISGHDNLYWYRRVMGKEIKFLLHFVKESKQDESGMPNNRFLAERTGGTYSTLKVQPAELEDSGVYFCASSQELAGVEQFFGPGTRLTVL.